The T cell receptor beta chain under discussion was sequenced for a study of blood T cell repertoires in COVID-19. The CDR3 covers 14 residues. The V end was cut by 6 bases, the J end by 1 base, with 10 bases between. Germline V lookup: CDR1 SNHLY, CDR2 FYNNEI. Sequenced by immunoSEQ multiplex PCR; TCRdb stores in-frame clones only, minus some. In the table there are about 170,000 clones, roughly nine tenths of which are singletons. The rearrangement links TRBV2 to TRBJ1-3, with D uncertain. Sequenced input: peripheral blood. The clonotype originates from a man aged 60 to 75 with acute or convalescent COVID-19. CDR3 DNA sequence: TGTGCCAGCAGGCTGGGCTCATCTGGAAACACCATATATTTT. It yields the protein CASRLGSSGNTIYF. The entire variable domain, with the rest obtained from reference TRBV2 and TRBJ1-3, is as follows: EPEVTQTPSHQVTQMGQEVILRCVPISNHLYFYWYRQILGQKVEFLVSFYNNEISEKSEIFDDQFSVERPDGSNFTLKIRSTKLEDSAMYFCASRLGSSGNTIYFGEGSWLTVV.